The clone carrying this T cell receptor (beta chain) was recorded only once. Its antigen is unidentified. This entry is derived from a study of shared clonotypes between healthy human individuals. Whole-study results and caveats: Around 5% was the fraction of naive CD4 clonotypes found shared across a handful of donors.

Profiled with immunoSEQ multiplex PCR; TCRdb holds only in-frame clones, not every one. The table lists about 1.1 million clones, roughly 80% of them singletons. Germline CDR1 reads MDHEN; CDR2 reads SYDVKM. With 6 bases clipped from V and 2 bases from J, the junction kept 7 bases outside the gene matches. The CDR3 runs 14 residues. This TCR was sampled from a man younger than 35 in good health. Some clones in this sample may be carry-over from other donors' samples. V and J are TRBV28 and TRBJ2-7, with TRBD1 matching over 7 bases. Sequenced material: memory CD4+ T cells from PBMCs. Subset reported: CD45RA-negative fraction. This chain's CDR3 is CASRRQGSTYEQYF. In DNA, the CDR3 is TGTGCCAGCAGACGACAGGGCTCAACCTACGAGCAGTACTTC.